The T cell receptor (beta chain) under discussion was sequenced for a study of blood T cell repertoires in COVID-19. Study as a whole: The samples span acute and convalescent COVID-19 from the United States, Italy and Spain.

TCRdb's table, derived via immunoSEQ multiplex PCR, lists solely in-frame clones and lacks some. Of approximately 200,000 clones in the sample, under 90% are singletons; the top ten hold 7.8%. Germline trimming cut 1 base from V and 3 bases from J; bases unmatched to any gene: 8. Germline values: CDR1 MGHRA, CDR2 YSYEKL. The CDR3 covers 16 residues. The chain couples TRBV4-1 to TRBJ1-1, with TRBD1 matching over 7 bases. The sample comprised peripheral blood. The TCR originated in an elderly woman with COVID-19, enrolled during active disease. The CDR3 DNA sequence: TGCGCCAGCAGCCAAGGCCCAGGGGGAGGATACACTGAAGCTTTCTTT. It translates to CASSQGPGGGYTEAFF.